This T cell receptor (beta chain) comes out of a study of Ad26.COV2.S vaccination and SARS-CoV-2 variants. Germline V gene data show CDR1 as MNHEY and CDR2 as SVGAGI. Trimming stripped 7 bases from V and 5 bases from J, with 14 bases between. The CDR3 loop spans 13 amino acids. Generated by immunoSEQ multiplex PCR, the TCRdb table keeps only in-frame clones and is missing some. The data show about 87,000 clones, roughly 85% seen once. Sequencing was performed on peripheral blood, taken after recovery from COVID-19. This sequence joins TRBV6-5 and TRBJ1-1; D unclear. This sequence originates from a human donor who had recovered from COVID-19. The CDR3 coding sequence is TGTGCCAGCACCTCGTGGGCGAGGACTGAAGCTTTCTTT. This codes for CASTSWARTEAFF.